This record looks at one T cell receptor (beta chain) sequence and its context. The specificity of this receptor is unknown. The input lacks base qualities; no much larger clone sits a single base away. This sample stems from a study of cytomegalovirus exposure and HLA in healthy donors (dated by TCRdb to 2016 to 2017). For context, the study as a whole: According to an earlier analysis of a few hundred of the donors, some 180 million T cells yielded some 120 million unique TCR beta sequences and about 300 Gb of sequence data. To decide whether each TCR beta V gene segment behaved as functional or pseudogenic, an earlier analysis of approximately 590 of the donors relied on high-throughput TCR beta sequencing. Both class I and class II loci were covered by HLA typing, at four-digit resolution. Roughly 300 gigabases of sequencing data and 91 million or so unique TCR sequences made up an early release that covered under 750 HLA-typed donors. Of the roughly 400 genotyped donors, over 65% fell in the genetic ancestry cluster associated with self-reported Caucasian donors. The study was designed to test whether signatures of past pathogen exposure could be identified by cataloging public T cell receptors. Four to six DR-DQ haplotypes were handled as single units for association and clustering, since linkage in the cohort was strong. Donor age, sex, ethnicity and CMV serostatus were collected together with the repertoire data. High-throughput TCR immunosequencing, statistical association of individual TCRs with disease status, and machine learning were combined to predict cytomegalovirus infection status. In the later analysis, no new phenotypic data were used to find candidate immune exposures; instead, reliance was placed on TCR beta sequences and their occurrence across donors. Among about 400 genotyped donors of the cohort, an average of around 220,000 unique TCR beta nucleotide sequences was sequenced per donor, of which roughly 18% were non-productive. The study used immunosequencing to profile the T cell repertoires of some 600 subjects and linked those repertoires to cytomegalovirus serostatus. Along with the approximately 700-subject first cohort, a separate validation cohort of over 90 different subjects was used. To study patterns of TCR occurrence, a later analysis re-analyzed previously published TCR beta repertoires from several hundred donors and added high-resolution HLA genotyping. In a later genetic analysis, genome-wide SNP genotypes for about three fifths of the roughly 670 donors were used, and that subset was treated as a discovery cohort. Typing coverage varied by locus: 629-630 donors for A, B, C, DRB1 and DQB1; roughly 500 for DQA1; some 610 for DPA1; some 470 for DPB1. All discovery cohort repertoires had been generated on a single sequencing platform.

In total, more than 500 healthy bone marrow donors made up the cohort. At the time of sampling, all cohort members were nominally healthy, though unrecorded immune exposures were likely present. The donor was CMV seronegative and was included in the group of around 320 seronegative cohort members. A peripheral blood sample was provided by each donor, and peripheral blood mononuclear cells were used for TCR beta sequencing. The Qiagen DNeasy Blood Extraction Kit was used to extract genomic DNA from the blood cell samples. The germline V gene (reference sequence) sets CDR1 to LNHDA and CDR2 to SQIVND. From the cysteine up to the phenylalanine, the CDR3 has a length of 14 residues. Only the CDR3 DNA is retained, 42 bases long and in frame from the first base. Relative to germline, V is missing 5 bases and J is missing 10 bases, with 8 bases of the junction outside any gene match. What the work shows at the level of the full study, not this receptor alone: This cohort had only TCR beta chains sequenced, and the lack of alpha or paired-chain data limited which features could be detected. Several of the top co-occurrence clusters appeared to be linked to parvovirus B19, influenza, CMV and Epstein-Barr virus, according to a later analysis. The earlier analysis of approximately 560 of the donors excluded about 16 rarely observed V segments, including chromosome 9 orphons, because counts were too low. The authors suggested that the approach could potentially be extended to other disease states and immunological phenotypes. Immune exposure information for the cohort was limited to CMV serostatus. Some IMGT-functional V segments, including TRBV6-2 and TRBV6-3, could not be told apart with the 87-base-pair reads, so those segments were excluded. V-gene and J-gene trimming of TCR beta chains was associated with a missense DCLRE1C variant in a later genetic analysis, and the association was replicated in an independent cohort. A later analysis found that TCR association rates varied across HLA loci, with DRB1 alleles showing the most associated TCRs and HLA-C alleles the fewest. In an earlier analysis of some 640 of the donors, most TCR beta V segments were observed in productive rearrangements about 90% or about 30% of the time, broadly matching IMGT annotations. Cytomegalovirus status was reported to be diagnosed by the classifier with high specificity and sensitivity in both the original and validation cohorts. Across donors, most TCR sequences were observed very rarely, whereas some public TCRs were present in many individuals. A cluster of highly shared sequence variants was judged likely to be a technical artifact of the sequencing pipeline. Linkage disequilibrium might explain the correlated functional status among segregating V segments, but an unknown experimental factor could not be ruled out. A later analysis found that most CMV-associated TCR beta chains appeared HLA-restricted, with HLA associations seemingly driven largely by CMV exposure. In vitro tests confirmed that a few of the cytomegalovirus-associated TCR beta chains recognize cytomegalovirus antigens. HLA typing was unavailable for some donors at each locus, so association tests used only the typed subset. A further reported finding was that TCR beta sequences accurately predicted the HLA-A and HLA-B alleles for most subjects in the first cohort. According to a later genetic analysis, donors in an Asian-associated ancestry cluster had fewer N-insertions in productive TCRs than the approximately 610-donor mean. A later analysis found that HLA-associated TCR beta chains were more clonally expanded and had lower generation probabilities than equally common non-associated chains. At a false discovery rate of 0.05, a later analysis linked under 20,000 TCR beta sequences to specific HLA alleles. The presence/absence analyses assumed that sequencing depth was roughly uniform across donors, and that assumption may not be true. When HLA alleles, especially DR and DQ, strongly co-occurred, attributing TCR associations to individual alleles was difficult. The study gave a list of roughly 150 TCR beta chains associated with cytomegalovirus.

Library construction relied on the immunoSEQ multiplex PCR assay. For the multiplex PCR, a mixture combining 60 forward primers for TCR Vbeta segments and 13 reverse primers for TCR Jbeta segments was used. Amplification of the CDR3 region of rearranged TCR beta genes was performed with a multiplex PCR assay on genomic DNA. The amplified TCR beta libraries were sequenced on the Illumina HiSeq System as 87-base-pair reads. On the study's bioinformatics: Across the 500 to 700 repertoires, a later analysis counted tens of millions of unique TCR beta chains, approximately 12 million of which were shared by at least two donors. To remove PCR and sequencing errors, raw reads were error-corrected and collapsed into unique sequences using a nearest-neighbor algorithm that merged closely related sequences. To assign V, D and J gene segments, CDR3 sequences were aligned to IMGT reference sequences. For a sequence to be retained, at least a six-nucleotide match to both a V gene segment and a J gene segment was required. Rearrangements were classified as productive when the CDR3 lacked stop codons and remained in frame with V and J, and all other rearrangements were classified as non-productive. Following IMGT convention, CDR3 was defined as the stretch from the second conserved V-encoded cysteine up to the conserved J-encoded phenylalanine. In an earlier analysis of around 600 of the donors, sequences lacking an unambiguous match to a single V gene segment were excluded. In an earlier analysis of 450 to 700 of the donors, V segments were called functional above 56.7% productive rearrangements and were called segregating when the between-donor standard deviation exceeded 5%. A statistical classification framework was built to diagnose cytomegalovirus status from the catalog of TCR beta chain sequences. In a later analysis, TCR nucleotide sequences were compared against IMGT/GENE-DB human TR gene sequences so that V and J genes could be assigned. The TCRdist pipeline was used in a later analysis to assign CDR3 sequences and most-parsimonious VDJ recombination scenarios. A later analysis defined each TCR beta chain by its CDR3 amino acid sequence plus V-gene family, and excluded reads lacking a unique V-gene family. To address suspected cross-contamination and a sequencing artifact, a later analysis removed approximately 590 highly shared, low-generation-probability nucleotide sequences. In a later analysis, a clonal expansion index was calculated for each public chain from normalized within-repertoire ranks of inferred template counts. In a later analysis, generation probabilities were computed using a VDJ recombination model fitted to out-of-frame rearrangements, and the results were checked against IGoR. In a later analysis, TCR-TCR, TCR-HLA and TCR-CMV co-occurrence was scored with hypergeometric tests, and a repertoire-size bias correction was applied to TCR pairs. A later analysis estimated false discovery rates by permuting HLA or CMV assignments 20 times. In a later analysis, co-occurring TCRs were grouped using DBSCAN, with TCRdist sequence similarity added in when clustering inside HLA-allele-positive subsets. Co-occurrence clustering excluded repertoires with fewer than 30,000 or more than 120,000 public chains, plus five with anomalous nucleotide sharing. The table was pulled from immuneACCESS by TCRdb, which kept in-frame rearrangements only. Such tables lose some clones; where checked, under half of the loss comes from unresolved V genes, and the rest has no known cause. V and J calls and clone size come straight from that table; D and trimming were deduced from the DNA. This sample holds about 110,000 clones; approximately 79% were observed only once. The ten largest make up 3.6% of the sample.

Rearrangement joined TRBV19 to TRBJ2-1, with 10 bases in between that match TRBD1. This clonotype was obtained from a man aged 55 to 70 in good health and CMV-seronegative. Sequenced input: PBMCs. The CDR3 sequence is CASSVGQGVGEQFF. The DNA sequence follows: TGTGCCAGTAGTGTTGGACAGGGGGTTGGGGAGCAGTTCTTC.